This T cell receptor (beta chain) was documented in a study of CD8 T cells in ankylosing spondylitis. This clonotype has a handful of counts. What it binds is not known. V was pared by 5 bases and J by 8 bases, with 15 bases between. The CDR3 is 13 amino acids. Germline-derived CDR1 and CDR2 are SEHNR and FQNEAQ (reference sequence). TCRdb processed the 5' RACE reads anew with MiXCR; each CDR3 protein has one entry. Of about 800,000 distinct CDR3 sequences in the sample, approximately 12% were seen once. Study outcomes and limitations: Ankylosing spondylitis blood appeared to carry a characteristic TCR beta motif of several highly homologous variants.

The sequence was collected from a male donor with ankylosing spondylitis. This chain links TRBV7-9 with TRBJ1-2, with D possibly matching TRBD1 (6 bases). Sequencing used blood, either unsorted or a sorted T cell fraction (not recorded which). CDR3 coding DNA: TGTGCCAGCAGCCTACAAGGGGGGGTCGGCTACACCTTC. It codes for CASSLQGGVGYTF.